The rows below give T cell receptor beta chains drawn from one sample of a study of control samples from healthy donors and cancer patients. Method: immunoSEQ multiplex PCR; TCRdb's copy keeps in-frame clones and lacks some. Altogether about 150,000 clones are present, 75% to 90% being singletons, with the ten largest covering over 4.5%. What was sequenced was blood. The receptors shown here come from a man younger than 40 in good health. Each CDR3 is given with its conserved first and last residue. D genes are given only for firm matches. Size is stated for part of the rows, as once, few or many counts, or as a class when the clone is expanded.

DNA | CDR3 | size | D | J | V
TGCGCCAGCAGCCAAGAGGTGGGGGGGTCTAATGAAAAACTGTTTTTT | CASSQEVGGSNEKLFF | NA | NA | TRBJ1-4 | TRBV4-3
TGTGCCAGCAGCCCTTCTACGCTGTCGGGATATAACACTGAAGCTTTCTTT | CASSPSTLSGYNTEAFF | NA | NA | TRBJ1-1 | TRBV11-2
TGCAGTGCCCAGACAGATACGCAGTATTTT | CSAQTDTQYF | NA | NA | TRBJ2-3 | TRBV20-1
TGTGCCAGCAGTTTATCACAGGGGGCGATTGTTATTTCACCCCTCCACTTT | CASSLSQGAIVISPLHF | NA | TRBD1 | TRBJ1-6 | TRBV28
TGTGCCTGGAGCGAGATAGCGGAGAACTTCGGGGATCGGCCGCTCGAGCAGTACTTC | CAWSEIAENFGDRPLEQYF | NA | NA | TRBJ2-7 | TRBV30
TGTGCCAGTCAGGACAGGGGGACCAAAAACATTCAGTACTTC | CASQDRGTKNIQYF | NA | TRBD1 | TRBJ2-4 | TRBV4-2
TGTGCCAGTAGGAGGACAGGGGAGAACACTGAAGCTTTCTTT | CASRRTGENTEAFF | NA | TRBD1 | TRBJ1-1 | TRBV19
TGTGCCAGCAGTGAAGCACGGGTTAGGGACTGGAGCTCCTACAATGAGCAGTTCTTC | CASSEARVRDWSSYNEQFF | NA | NA | TRBJ2-1 | TRBV2
TGCGCCAGCAGCATAGGGACACCCCAAGAGACCCAGTACTTC | CASSIGTPQETQYF | NA | NA | TRBJ2-5 | TRBV5-1
TGTGCCAGCAGGCGCAGGGGGCGAGGGGAAAAACTGTTTTTT | CASRRRGRGEKLFF | NA | TRBD1 | TRBJ1-4 | TRBV2
TGTGCCAGCAGCCTGGACGGAACGAATCAGCCCCAGCATTTT | CASSLDGTNQPQHF | NA | NA | TRBJ1-5 | TRBV7-2
TGTGCCAGCAGCCCCAGACAGGGGGCTGGCACTGAAGCTTTCTTT | CASSPRQGAGTEAFF | NA | TRBD1 | TRBJ1-1 | TRBV11-2
TGTGCCAGCAGTTTAAGGGGAACACTTGATACGCAGTATTTT | CASSLRGTLDTQYF | NA | NA | TRBJ2-3 | TRBV27
TGTGCCAGCAGCTTAGGACGAGGGACAGGCGGTCAGCCCCAGCATTTT | CASSLGRGTGGQPQHF | NA | TRBD1 | TRBJ1-5 | TRBV7-2
TGTGCCACCAGTGATTCGGGAGCCCAGAACACTGAAGCTTTCTTT | CATSDSGAQNTEAFF | NA | NA | TRBJ1-1 | TRBV24-1
TGTGCCAGCAGCTTGGGAGGCTTTGAGCAGTTCTTC | CASSLGGFEQFF | NA | NA | TRBJ2-1 | TRBV5-6
TGTGCCAGCACCAGGGATAATGAAAAACTGTTTTTT | CASTRDNEKLFF | NA | NA | TRBJ1-4 | TRBV9
TGTGCCAGCAGCTTACGGGTTCTCTGGAACACCGGGGAGCTGTTTTTT | CASSLRVLWNTGELFF | NA | NA | TRBJ2-2 | TRBV5-5
TGTGCCAGCAGCTTAGTGTCTAGCGGGAGGGCGTACAATGAGCAGTTCTTC | CASSLVSSGRAYNEQFF | NA | TRBD2 | TRBJ2-1 | TRBV11-3
TGCGCCAGCAGCACCGGCGGCAGAAACTACGAGCAGTACTTC | CASSTGGRNYEQYF | NA | NA | TRBJ2-7 | TRBV5-1
TGTGCCAGCAGCTTATCTCCTGGGGCCAACGTCCTGACTTTC | CASSLSPGANVLTF | NA | NA | TRBJ2-6 | TRBV7-2
TGTGCCAGCAGCTTGGCGGGGGGTCGGGGGCTGTCAGAGACCCAGTACTTC | CASSLAGGRGLSETQYF | NA | TRBD2 | TRBJ2-5 | TRBV7-6
TGTGCCAGCAGTTACTCAAGCGGGGGGGGCTACGAGCAGTACTTC | CASSYSSGGGYEQYF | NA | TRBD2 | TRBJ2-7 | TRBV6-2/TRBV6-3
TGTGCCAGCAGTCCGATGGACAGCTCCCCGTACTTC | CASSPMDSSPYF | NA | NA | TRBJ2-7 | TRBV12-3/TRBV12-4
TGTGCCAGCACTTCTTACGACGGGCACTATGGCTACACCTTC | CASTSYDGHYGYTF | NA | NA | TRBJ1-2 | TRBV6-5
TGTGCCAGTAGTACCGGGACAGGGGGCGCATATGGAAACACCATATATTTT | CASSTGTGGAYGNTIYF | NA | TRBD1 | TRBJ1-3 | TRBV19
TGCACCAGCAGCCAAGCTCACCTATCTTTTTATGGCTACACCTTC | CTSSQAHLSFYGYTF | NA | NA | TRBJ1-2 | TRBV1
TGTGCCAGCAGCTTAGAGCAGCGGGGGGGCCTGGATACGCAGTATTTT | CASSLEQRGGLDTQYF | NA | TRBD2 | TRBJ2-3 | TRBV11-1
TGTGCCACTGCGTCAGCGGGACCCTCCTACAATGAGCAGTTCTTC | CATASAGPSYNEQFF | NA | TRBD2 | TRBJ2-1 | TRBV6-5
TGTGCCAGCAGTTTTTTGGGGACACTAGCCAAAAACATTCAGTACTTC | CASSFLGTLAKNIQYF | NA | NA | TRBJ2-4 | TRBV28
TGTGCCAGCAGCTCACCTAGCGGGATTGGTTTTGAGCAGTACTTC | CASSSPSGIGFEQYF | NA | TRBD2 | TRBJ2-7 | TRBV11-3
TGTGCCAGTAGTCCCAGGGGAAACACCATATATTTT | CASSPRGNTIYF | NA | NA | TRBJ1-3 | TRBV19
TGTGCCAGCAGCTTAGCCTGGGCAGGACCCTACGAGCAGTACTTC | CASSLAWAGPYEQYF | once | NA | TRBJ2-7 | TRBV7-2
TGTGCCAGCAGTTTAAGGCAACGCGAAAAACTGTTTTTT | CASSLRQREKLFF | NA | NA | TRBJ1-4 | TRBV12-3/TRBV12-4
TGTGCCAGCTCCCTCCAAGGAGGACAGGGTGGCCCAGATACGCAGTATTTT | CASSLQGGQGGPDTQYF | NA | TRBD1 | TRBJ2-3 | TRBV4-2
TGTGCCAGCAGTCGGGACAGCACAGATACGCAGTATTTT | CASSRDSTDTQYF | NA | NA | TRBJ2-3 | TRBV6-4
TGTGCCAGTACTCAACAGGGAATGGGGTCCTACGAGCAGTACTTC | CASTQQGMGSYEQYF | few | NA | TRBJ2-7 | TRBV19
TGTGCCAGCAGTCCTTCGTCCCTAGTACCCTCCTGGGATGAGCAGTTCTTC | CASSPSSLVPSWDEQFF | NA | NA | TRBJ2-1 | TRBV28
TGTGCCAGCAGCTTTTATGACAGGGGCGATTCACCCCTCCACTTT | CASSFYDRGDSPLHF | NA | TRBD1 | TRBJ1-6 | TRBV11-3
TGTGCCGGGACGGGACAGGGACTCTACAATGAGCAGTTCTTC | CAGTGQGLYNEQFF | NA | TRBD1 | TRBJ2-1 | TRBV2
TGTGCCAGCAGCGCCACAAGCACCGGGGAGCTGTTTTTT | CASSATSTGELFF | NA | NA | TRBJ2-2 | TRBV11-3
TGTGCCAGCAGCCCCACGGTAGGCGAGCAGTTCTTC | CASSPTVGEQFF | once | NA | TRBJ2-1 | TRBV5-4
TGTGCCAGCAGCCAGCTCGGGACAGATTACAATGAGCAGTTCTTC | CASSQLGTDYNEQFF | NA | TRBD1 | TRBJ2-1 | TRBV14
TGTGCCAGCCGGGACAGGGTATTTGGCGAGCAGTACTTC | CASRDRVFGEQYF | once | TRBD1 | TRBJ2-7 | TRBV19
TGCAGCGTTGAATGGATTGGTAACACTGAAGCTTTCTTT | CSVEWIGNTEAFF | NA | NA | TRBJ1-1 | TRBV29-1
TGCGCCAGCAGAGGGGACAGCTTCTATGGCTACACCTTC | CASRGDSFYGYTF | NA | TRBD1 | TRBJ1-2 | TRBV10-2
TGTGCCACCAGTGATCAGGGGTATGGTGAAAAACTGTTTTTT | CATSDQGYGEKLFF | NA | NA | TRBJ1-4 | TRBV24-1
TGCGCCAGCAAGGGGGGGGCTAGCAATCAGCCCCAGCATTTT | CASKGGASNQPQHF | few | NA | TRBJ1-5 | TRBV10-1